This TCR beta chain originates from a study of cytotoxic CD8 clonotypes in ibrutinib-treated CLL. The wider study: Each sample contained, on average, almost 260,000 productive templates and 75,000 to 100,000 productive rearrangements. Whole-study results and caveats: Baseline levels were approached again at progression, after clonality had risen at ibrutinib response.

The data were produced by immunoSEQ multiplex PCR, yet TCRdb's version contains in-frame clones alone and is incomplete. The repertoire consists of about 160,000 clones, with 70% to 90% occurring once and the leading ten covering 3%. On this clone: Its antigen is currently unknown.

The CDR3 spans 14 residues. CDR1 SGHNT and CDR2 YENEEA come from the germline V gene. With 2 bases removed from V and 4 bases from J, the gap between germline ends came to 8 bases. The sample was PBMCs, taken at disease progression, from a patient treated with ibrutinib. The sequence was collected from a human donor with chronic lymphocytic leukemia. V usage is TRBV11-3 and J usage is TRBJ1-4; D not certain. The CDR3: CASSLKQRNEKLFF. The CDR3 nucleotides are TGTGCCAGCAGCTTAAAACAGCGTAATGAAAAACTGTTTTTT.